This TCR beta chain stems from a study of cytomegalovirus exposure and HLA in healthy donors. Study results and caveats: Most TCR beta V segments were productive about 87% or about 30% of the time in an earlier analysis.

Notes on this clone: Its specificity is not known.

The study ran its PCR with 60 Vbeta and 13 Jbeta primers. The repertoire was sequenced with immunoSEQ multiplex PCR; TCRdb's copy has only in-frame clones and lacks some. The sample has 120,000 or so clones; around three quarters are singletons. In germline, CDR1 is MDHEN, CDR2 SYDVKM. J was trimmed by 2 bases and V by 6 bases; bases with no gene match: 7. The CDR3 totals 16 residues. The J gene is TRBJ2-2, the V gene TRBV28; 9 positions match TRBD2. Specimen: PBMCs. The source is a middle-aged woman in good health and CMV-seronegative. The CDR3 here is CASSPRLAANTGELFF. CDR3 nucleotides: TGTGCCAGCAGCCCTCGACTAGCGGCCAACACCGGGGAGCTGTTTTTT.